These T cell receptor beta chains were read from a single sample in a study of blood T cell repertoires in COVID-19. Measured with immunoSEQ multiplex PCR; TCRdb has only the in-frame clones, and not every one. The table includes about 46,000 clones, under 85% detected once. Specimen: peripheral blood. Every receptor here comes from a man aged 55 to 70 with acute or convalescent COVID-19. The CDR3 runs from the conserved cysteine through the conserved F or W. A D gene is named only where the DNA matches it firmly. A clone size is listed for some rows: how often the clone was seen (once, few, many), or a class if it is expanded.

v_call	d_call	clone_size	j_call	cdr3_aa	cdr3_nt
TRBV12-3/TRBV12-4	NA	NA	TRBJ1-1	CASSLDNQVAFF	TGTGCCAGCAGTTTAGACAACCAAGTGGCTTTCTTT
TRBV19	NA	NA	TRBJ1-1	CASSIATGTEAFF	TGTGCCAGTAGTATAGCAACAGGGACTGAAGCTTTCTTT
TRBV29-1	NA	NA	TRBJ1-1	CSVEGGTPNTEAFF	TGCAGCGTTGAAGGGGGGACACCGAACACTGAAGCTTTCTTT
TRBV5-1	NA	NA	TRBJ2-6	CASSLEFRSGANVLTF	TGCGCCAGCAGCTTGGAATTCCGCTCTGGGGCCAACGTCCTGACTTTC
TRBV4-1	TRBD2	NA	TRBJ2-1	CASSQVLVAGQFF	TGCGCCAGCAGCCAAGTGTTAGTAGCGGGGCAGTTCTTC
TRBV4-3	TRBD2	NA	TRBJ2-1	CASSQGTSDYNEQFF	TGCGCCAGCAGCCAAGGGACTAGCGATTACAATGAGCAGTTCTTC
TRBV27	NA	few	TRBJ1-6	CASSSRSSYNSPLHF	TGTGCCAGCAGTTCGAGGAGCTCCTATAATTCACCCCTCCACTTT
TRBV9	NA	NA	TRBJ2-7	CASSPGGSNYEQYF	TGTGCCAGCAGCCCAGGGGGGTCAAACTACGAGCAGTACTTC
TRBV5-1	NA	NA	TRBJ1-1	CASSLDNEATTEAFF	TGCGCCAGCAGCTTGGACAATGAGGCTACCACTGAAGCTTTCTTT
TRBV20-1	NA	NA	TRBJ1-1	CSASEQGYTEAFF	TGCAGTGCTAGTGAACAGGGCTACACTGAAGCTTTCTTT
TRBV6-2/TRBV6-3	NA	NA	TRBJ2-5	CASSREGEGETQYF	TGTGCCAGCAGCCGCGAAGGGGAAGGGGAGACCCAGTACTTC
TRBV6-5	NA	NA	TRBJ1-2	CASSSRDVGGWYGYTF	TGTGCCAGCAGTTCTCGGGACGTGGGGGGATGGTATGGCTACACCTTC
TRBV9	NA	NA	TRBJ1-2	CASQGGYGYTF	TGTGCCAGCCAGGGCGGCTATGGCTACACCTTC
TRBV28	TRBD2	NA	TRBJ2-3	CATKLAGVSDTQYF	TGTGCCACCAAACTAGCGGGGGTATCAGATACGCAGTATTTT
TRBV19	TRBD1	NA	TRBJ2-1	CASSISGTGLYNEQFF	TGTGCCAGTAGTATTTCTGGGACAGGGCTCTACAATGAGCAGTTCTTC
TRBV18	TRBD2	NA	TRBJ2-7	CASSPPTLAGNEQYF	TGTGCCAGCTCACCACCGACGCTAGCGGGGAATGAGCAGTACTTC
TRBV4-1	NA	NA	TRBJ1-2	CASSQERGPYGYTF	TGCGCCAGCAGCCAAGAAAGAGGGCCCTATGGCTACACCTTC
TRBV18	NA	NA	TRBJ1-5	CASSAKGGNQPQHF	TGTGCCAGCTCAGCTAAGGGAGGGAATCAGCCCCAGCATTTT
TRBV6-2/TRBV6-3	TRBD2	NA	TRBJ2-3	CASSYEAGVPSSTDTQYF	TGTGCCAGCAGTTACGAAGCGGGGGTCCCAAGTAGCACAGATACGCAGTATTTT
TRBV10-2	NA	few	TRBJ1-2	CASSEEGHGYGYTF	TGCGCCAGCAGTGAGGAGGGACACGGGTATGGCTACACCTTC
TRBV19	NA	NA	TRBJ1-1	CASSRYSGLIPNTEAFF	TGTGCCAGTAGTAGATACAGCGGGCTCATTCCGAACACTGAAGCTTTCTTT
TRBV18	NA	NA	TRBJ1-1	CASSPPSQGTTEAFF	TGTGCCAGCTCACCACCATCGCAGGGGACGACTGAAGCTTTCTTT
TRBV21-1	NA	NA	TRBJ1-5	CASSKGREHF	TGTGCCAGCAGCAAGGGGAGGGAACATTTT
TRBV19	TRBD1	once	TRBJ1-2	CASSITSSTGEGYTF	TGTGCCAGTAGTATAACAAGTTCCACAGGGGAAGGCTACACCTTC
TRBV9	TRBD1	NA	TRBJ1-1	CASSEGQVNTEAFF	TGTGCCAGCAGCGAGGGACAGGTGAACACTGAAGCTTTCTTT
TRBV24-1	NA	NA	TRBJ2-6	CATSDEGVGYRANVLTF	TGTGCCACCAGTGATGAGGGAGTGGGGTATAGGGCCAACGTCCTGACTTTC
TRBV7-2	NA	NA	TRBJ1-1	CASSRERNTEAFF	TGTGCCAGCAGCCGAGAGAGGAACACTGAAGCTTTCTTT
TRBV18	NA	NA	TRBJ1-2	CASSPGGQPENYGYTF	TGTGCCAGCTCACCCGGCGGACAGCCCGAGAACTATGGCTACACCTTC
TRBV7-3	TRBD1	NA	TRBJ2-1	CASSLTRDRYNEQFF	TGTGCCAGCAGCTTAACCCGGGACAGATACAATGAGCAGTTCTTC
TRBV12-3/TRBV12-4	NA	NA	TRBJ2-7	CASSLAGYEQYF	TGTGCCAGCAGTTTAGCCGGCTACGAGCAGTACTTC
TRBV5-1	NA	NA	TRBJ2-2	CASSLAEAGELFF	TGCGCCAGCAGCTTGGCGGAGGCCGGGGAGCTGTTTTTT
TRBV28	TRBD1	NA	TRBJ2-6	CASSLTGIGANVLTF	TGTGCCAGCAGCCTGACAGGGATTGGGGCCAACGTCCTGACTTTC
TRBV19	TRBD1	once	TRBJ1-1	CASSPGTGRIEAFF	TGTGCCAGTAGTCCGGGGACAGGGAGGATTGAAGCTTTCTTT
TRBV29-1	NA	NA	TRBJ2-7	CSVEILDRGSSYEQYF	TGCAGCGTTGAAATTTTGGATAGGGGCAGCTCCTACGAGCAGTACTTC
TRBV7-9	TRBD1	NA	TRBJ2-7	CASRPGGTGGSEEQYF	TGTGCCAGCAGACCTGGGGGGACAGGTGGATCGGAAGAGCAGTACTTC
TRBV10-3	TRBD1	NA	TRBJ2-7	CAISGGTGTYEQYF	TGTGCCATCAGTGGCGGGACAGGGACCTACGAGCAGTACTTC
TRBV6-5	NA	NA	TRBJ1-4	CASSYDTTTNEKLFF	TGTGCCAGCAGTTACGACACCACAACTAATGAAAAACTGTTTTTT
TRBV6-5	NA	NA	TRBJ1-2	CASSYSGRGYTF	TGTGCCAGCAGTTACTCGGGCCGTGGCTACACCTTC
TRBV7-8	NA	NA	TRBJ1-1	CASSFREMGEAFF	TGTGCCAGCAGCTTCAGGGAAATGGGGGAAGCTTTCTTT
TRBV9	NA	NA	TRBJ2-2	CASNSGRNTGELFF	TGTGCCAGCAATAGCGGCCGAAACACCGGGGAGCTGTTTTTT
TRBV13	NA	NA	TRBJ1-6	CASSQDSYNSPLHF	TGTGCCAGCAGCCAAGACAGCTATAATTCACCCCTCCACTTT